The clone carrying this T cell receptor beta chain has only a few counts. The data belong to a study of human T cells and chemical hapten exposure. Study-level background: Per-sample TCR yields varied mainly from small pooled library volume differences.

Using its own MiXCR run on the RACE reads, TCRdb lists one record per CDR3 protein. This sample has roughly 88,000 distinct CDR3 sequences; 9.6% occur once, and the top ten carry about 3.5%. The V gene's germline CDR1 is LNHNV and CDR2 YYDKDF (reference sequence). This CDR3 spans 14 amino acids. V was shortened by 3 bases and J by 5 bases, with 13 bases between the two germline ends. Documented time point: pre-sensitization, week 0. Treatment here: therapeutic diphenylcyclopropenone sensitization with weekly scalp DPC. The sequence derives from a woman aged 40 to 55 with alopecia areata. Some clones in this sample may be carry-over from other donors' samples. The chain joins TRBV15 to TRBJ2-5; tentative D call: TRBD2 (5 bases). The source material was whole blood, sampled in connection with sensitization to the hapten diphenylcyclopropenone (DPC). Written as DNA, the CDR3 is TGTGCCACCAGCAGCTTAACTAGTGGCGAGACCCAGTACTTC. This codes for CATSSLTSGETQYF. The full variable domain, its missing parts supplied by reference TRBV15 and TRBJ2-5, is DAMVIQNPRYQVTQFGKPVTLSCSQTLNHNVMYWYQQKSSQAPKLLFHYYDKDFNNEADTPDNFQSRRPNTSFCFLDIRSPGLGDTAMYLCATSSLTSGETQYFGPGTRLLVL.